This T cell receptor beta chain was found in a study of regulatory T cells in long-lasting Graves disease. Study-level points and caveats: A greater number of public clonotypes (about 2,900) was shared by persistent patients than by new patients (approximately 1,000).

This clonotype was counted ten times or more. Its specificity is unknown. The sample's time point: newly diagnosed GD, antithyroid drugs for less than 3 months. PBMC-extracted RNA yielded the TCR library. Per the germline V gene, CDR1 is SNHLY and CDR2 is FYNNEI. V was pared by 0 bases and J by 0 bases, with 6 bases between. CDR3 length: 15 amino acids. CDR3-region Arm-PCR and iRepertoire HTBI primers produced the TCR beta libraries. TCRdb re-called the multiplex PCR reads with MiXCR, one entry per CDR3 protein. The sample includes more than 400,000 distinct CDR3 sequences, roughly 15% of them seen just once. The sample was also reused in another study, on T cells in Graves' hyperthyroidism and ophthalmopathy. That paper states: Lactation, pregnancy, other autoimmune disease or uncontrolled infection led to exclusion of patients.

V and J are TRBV2 and TRBJ1-3, with unresolved D. The clonotype comes from a woman in her twenties or thirties with Graves disease. The specimen comprised peripheral blood mononuclear cells (PBMCs), sampled at new diagnosis, from a patient treated with antithyroid drugs. The CDR3 bases are TGTGCCAGCAGTGAAGCCGGTTACTCTGGAAACACCATATATTTT. Protein: CASSEAGYSGNTIYF.